Detailed here is one T cell receptor beta chain. Antigen unknown. One end of the junction varies from germline; a read error may be responsible. In making TCR cDNA, 5'RACE template switching added a universal primer site and UMIs to it. TCRdb reprocessed the 5' RACE reads with MiXCR, giving one entry per CDR3 protein. The table has a few hundred thousand distinct CDR3 sequences, approximately 16% seen once. The data stem from a study of T cells after yellow fever vaccination. Study-wide results and caveats: There was a possibility that FACS-sorted repertoires contained abundant clonotypes contaminating from the bulk population. Booster samples showed a return of most primary-vaccination clones (roughly 96% CD4, 88% CD8).

This CDR3 has 16 residues. Germline V gene sequence: CDR1 LGHDT, CDR2 YNNKEL (reference sequence). This TCR came from a man aged 18 to 35 who received the YFV17D yellow fever vaccine. The material sequenced was PBMCs, taken more than 4 days after the first yellow fever vaccination. This chain connects TRBV3-1 to TRBJ2-3; D might be TRBD2 (5 bases). For the CDR3, the DNA is TGTGCCTGCAGCCAAGTATTGGTCGGGGTTGGAGATACGCAGTATTTT. It yields the protein CACSQVLVGVGDTQYF.